A selection of T cell receptor beta chains follows, all from one sample in a study of tumor-infiltrating lymphocytes in primary liver carcinoma. TCRdb ran MiXCR on the multiplex PCR reads and lists one entry per CDR3 protein. The table includes about 320,000 distinct CDR3 sequences, about 62% detected once. Sequencing was done on a sample of peripheral blood. These receptors were taken from a man aged 35 to 55 with primary liver carcinoma and hepatitis B virus infection. Both conserved end residues are part of each CDR3. A D gene is named only where the DNA matches it firmly. Clone size is stated in some rows and not others, as once, few, many or a class when expanded.

>TRBJ2-1|TRBD2|15|.|TRBV12-3/TRBV12-4
TGTGCCAGCAACCTAGCGGGGGGGCCGTCAAATGAGCACTTCTTC
CASNLAGGPSNEHFF
>TRBJ1-2|.|17|.|TRBV12-5
TGTGCTAGTGGTTCAAATGGAGGAACAGGGAACCTATATGGCTACACCTTC
CASGSNGGTGNLYGYTF
>TRBJ2-3|TRBD2|16|.|TRBV5-1
TGCGCCAGCAGCTTGCGGGCTAGCGGATTCACAGATACGCAGTATTTT
CASSLRASGFTDTQYF
>TRBJ1-1|.|14|.|TRBV13
TGTGCCAGCAGCTCCGGACGGTCGAACACTGAAGCTTTCTTT
CASSSGRSNTEAFF
>TRBJ2-7|.|15|many|TRBV4-1
TGCGCCAGCAGCCACCCGGGACGGAGCTTTTACGAGCAGTACTTC
CASSHPGRSFYEQYF
>TRBJ1-2|.|14|.|TRBV7-9
TGTGCCAGCAGCCCCCCCAGCAAGAACTATGGCTACACCTTC
CASSPPSKNYGYTF
>TRBJ2-1|TRBD1|15|.|TRBV6-1
TGTGCCGGCAGTGGAGACAGGGGGTTTAGCAATGAGCAGTTCTTC
CAGSGDRGFSNEQFF
>TRBJ2-2|.|14|many|TRBV10-1
TGCGCCAGCTCCGACGGCACAGACACCGGGGAGCTGTTTTTT
CASSDGTDTGELFF
>TRBJ2-3|TRBD1|15|many|TRBV7-8
TGTGCCAGCAGCTCCTGGACAGGGGGCGAAGATACGCAGTATTTT
CASSSWTGGEDTQYF
>TRBJ2-2|.|15|few|TRBV7-9
TGTGCCAGCAGCTGGCGGAGCCTAGAAACCGGGGAGCTGTTTTTT
CASSWRSLETGELFF
>TRBJ2-5|.|14|.|TRBV28
TGTGCCAGCAGTGCTGGGACAAAACAAGAGACCCAGTACTTC
CASSAGTKQETQYF
>TRBJ1-6|.|14|.|TRBV30
TGTGCCTGGAGTGCAAGCGGTGGTTGGGCACCCCTCCACTTT
CAWSASGGWAPLHF
>TRBJ2-2|.|19|many|TRBV6-6
TGTGCCAGCAGTTACTCGGCCTCTTTTTGGAGGTCGAACACCGGGGAGCTGTTTTTT
CASSYSASFWRSNTGELFF
>TRBJ1-1|.|16|many|TRBV6-5
TGTGCCAGCAGTTACTCGAGGCGGAGATTGAACACCGAAGCTTTCTTT
CASSYSRRRLNTEAFF
>TRBJ1-1|.|12|.|TRBV2
TGTGCCAGCAGTAACCAGTACACTGAAGCTTTCTTT
CASSNQYTEAFF
>TRBJ2-7|TRBD1|13|many|TRBV6-5
TGTGCCAGCACCCTGGGACAGGGCTACGAGCAGTACTTC
CASTLGQGYEQYF
>TRBJ2-1|TRBD2|16|many|TRBV29-1
TGCAGCCTCCGCCCACTAGCGGGATCTAACTACAATGAGCAGTTCTTC
CSLRPLAGSNYNEQFF
>TRBJ2-3|.|14|.|TRBV11-2
TGTGCCAACAGCTTACGAACTAGGCCCGATACGCAGTATTTT
CANSLRTRPDTQYF
>TRBJ2-1|TRBD2|15|.|TRBV30
TGTGCCTGGAGCCCCGGGACTAGCGGGGACAATGAGCAGTTCTTC
CAWSPGTSGDNEQFF
>TRBJ2-7|TRBD1|15|few|TRBV5-1
TGCGCCAGCAGCGCCGGGACAGGGAATCCTTACGAGCAGTACTTC
CASSAGTGNPYEQYF
>TRBJ2-3|TRBD2|16|.|TRBV6-5
TGTGCCAGCAGCCATAGTAGCGGGAGGGGCACAGATACACAGTATTTT
CASSHSSGRGTDTQYF
>TRBJ2-5|TRBD1|17|.|TRBV4-1
TGCGCCAGCAGCCAAGATGGGGGGACAGGGGGTTGGGAGACCCAGTACTTC
CASSQDGGTGGWETQYF
>TRBJ1-2|.|12|many|TRBV29-1
TGCAGCGTTTCAGTAGCTAACTATGGCTACACCTTC
CSVSVANYGYTF
>TRBJ2-3|.|15|.|TRBV4-2
TGTGCCAGCAGCCAAGGGGGTAGTCACACAGATACGCAGTATTTT
CASSQGGSHTDTQYF
>TRBJ2-1|TRBD2|15|.|TRBV11-3
TGTGCCAGCAGTTTCCGTACTAGCGGGAGCAATGAGCAGCTCTTC
CASSFRTSGSNEQLF
>TRBJ2-3|.|16|.|TRBV6-6
TGTGCCAGCAGCCCTTTGGGTGGGGCGGTCACAGATATGCAGTATTTT
CASSPLGGAVTDMQYF
>TRBJ2-2|.|12|.|TRBV11-3
TGTGCCAGCAGCTCTTTCACAAGGGAGCTGTTTTTT
CASSSFTRELFF
>TRBJ2-2|.|11|many|TRBV28
TGTGCCAGCAGTTTAATCGGGGAGCTGTTTTTT
CASSLIGELFF
>TRBJ2-1|.|15|few|TRBV2
TGTGCCAGCAGTGAAGGATCGGTCACGGTCAATGAGCAGTTCTTC
CASSEGSVTVNEQFF
>TRBJ2-3|TRBD2|15|.|TRBV11-2
TGTGCCAGCAGCCTGACTAGCGGGAGTCAATATACGCAGTGTTTT
CASSLTSGSQYTQCF
>TRBJ2-7|TRBD2|16|.|TRBV11-2
TGTGCCAGCGCTCCAATCTGGACTAGCGGGAGTAGCGAGCAGTACTTC
CASAPIWTSGSSEQYF
>TRBJ2-1|.|15|.|TRBV4-1
TGCGCCAGCAGCCAAGATAGGGTAGGGCGCAATGAGCAGTTCTTC
CASSQDRVGRNEQFF
>TRBJ2-2|.|14|few|TRBV29-1
TGCAGCGGCCGTTACGGTCCAAACATCGGGGAGCTGTTTTTT
CSGRYGPNIGELFF
>TRBJ2-7|TRBD2|15|.|TRBV7-9
TGTGCCAGCAGCTCCGGCCCGGGGGGCTCCTACGAGCAGTACTTC
CASSSGPGGSYEQYF
>TRBJ2-7|.|15|.|TRBV21-1
.
CPSLNWGTGAYEQYF
>TRBJ2-3|.|13|many|TRBV12-3/TRBV12-4
TGTGCCAGCAGTTTCTATCGAAGGGATACGCAGTATTTT
CASSFYRRDTQYF
>TRBJ2-3|TRBD2|15|.|TRBV5-4
TGTGCCAGCAATTCGGATAGCGGGGGTACAGATACGCAGTATTTT
CASNSDSGGTDTQYF
>TRBJ2-5|.|18|.|TRBV5-1
TGCGGCAGCAGCTTGTGGGTTGATAGTTATCCCCTCTCAGAGACCCAGTACTTC
CGSSLWVDSYPLSETQYF
>TRBJ2-3|TRBD2|16|.|TRBV5-1
TGCGCCAGCATACTAGCGGGAGGGGTAGGCTCAGATACGCAGTATTTT
CASILAGGVGSDTQYF
>TRBJ2-7|.|15|.|TRBV5-4
TGTGCCAGCAGCCAAAACGGTAGGGGTAGCTACGAGCAGTACTTC
CASSQNGRGSYEQYF
>TRBJ1-3|.|13|.|TRBV30
TGTGCCTGGAGATTGACAGCTGGAAACACCATATATTTT
CAWRLTAGNTIYF
>TRBJ2-7|.|15|many|TRBV6-2/TRBV6-3
TGTGCCAGCAGTTACATATTTCGGCAGACCTACGAGCAGTACTTC
CASSYIFRQTYEQYF
>TRBJ2-7|.|13|once|TRBV5-5
TGTGTCAGCAGAACCCGGGTGGGGTTTGAGCAGTACTTC
CVSRTRVGFEQYF
>TRBJ2-3|.|15|.|TRBV19
TGTGCCAGTTGTGCCGGGGCGGAGGGGACAGATACGCAGTATTTT
CASCAGAEGTDTQYF
>TRBJ2-5|.|13|once|TRBV28
TGTACCAGCAGTTTAACAATGGGGGAGACCCAGTACTTC
CTSSLTMGETQYF
>TRBJ2-5|.|16|.|TRBV11-2
TGTGCCAGCAGCTTAGGCTCCAGGGAGGCCGGAGAGACCCAGTACTTC
CASSLGSREAGETQYF
>TRBJ1-3|.|17|many|TRBV14
TGTGCCAGCAGCCAAGGTGGCGGACGGAGCTCTGGAAACACCATATATTTT
CASSQGGGRSSGNTIYF
>TRBJ1-1|.|14|.|TRBV10-3
TGTGCCACTGGCGCAGGAGGGGGGTACACTGAAGCTTTCTTT
CATGAGGGYTEAFF
>TRBJ1-6|.|16|once|TRBV6-5
TGTGCCAGCAGCTCCGTGACGAGCTCCTATGATTCACCCATCCACTTT
CASSSVTSSYDSPIHF
>TRBJ2-7|.|15|many|TRBV11-2
TGTGCCAGCAGCTTATCGGGTAAAGTCTGGACCGAGCAGTACTTC
CASSLSGKVWTEQYF
>TRBJ1-1|.|13|.|TRBV5-1
TGCGCCAGCAGCTTTGTGGCCGGTAGCGAAGCTTTCTTT
CASSFVAGSEAFF